The 5 T cell receptor beta chains presented below share a single source sample, sequenced in a study of blood T cell repertoires in COVID-19. The protocol was immunoSEQ multiplex PCR, while the TCRdb copy is restricted to in-frame clones and leaves out a portion. The data contain around 110,000 clones, about nine tenths of them singletons. Sequenced material: peripheral blood. These receptors were taken from a human donor with active COVID-19. The donor label of this sample is uncertain.

This clone was observed a few times. The chain joins TRBV6-4 to TRBJ1-2, with 7 bases lining up with TRBD1. The CDR3 contains 13 residues. V lost 6 bases, J lost 7 bases, and 8 bases stayed unmatched. The germline V gene has CDR1 MRHNA and CDR2 SNTAGT. DNA for the CDR3: TGTGCCAGCAGCCGGGGACAGTACACTGGCTACACCTTC. Translation gives CASSRGQYTGYTF.

The gene calls are TRBV7-2 and TRBJ1-1; D is perhaps TRBD1 (6 bases). The CDR3 has 15 amino acids. Trimming pared 1 base from V and 4 bases from J, leaving 13 bases between. Germline assignment: CDR1 SGHTA and CDR2 FQGNSA. The CDR3 here is CASSLDWGRGTEAFF. The CDR3, as DNA: TGTGCCAGCAGCTTAGATTGGGGGCGAGGCACTGAAGCTTTCTTT.

Remarks on this clone: The same CDR3 can be traced to other DNA sequences in this sample. The chain has TRBV7-2 and TRBJ2-1; 8 bases map to TRBD1. With 1 base clipped from V and 1 base from J, the junction kept 3 bases outside the gene matches. Germline CDR1 is SGHTA and CDR2 is FQGNSA. The CDR3 is 16 amino acids. The CDR3 is CASSLGTGLSYNEQFF. The CDR3 bases are TGTGCCAGCAGCTTAGGGACAGGGTTGTCCTACAATGAGCAGTTCTTC.

The chain combines TRBV7-2 with TRBJ2-1; D unresolved. CDR1 is SGHTA and CDR2 is FQGNSA in the germline V gene. The V end lost 5 bases, the J end lost 7 bases, and 12 bases lay between the germline ends. The CDR3 runs 13 residues. The CDR3 reads CASSPLLRNEQFF. The CDR3 DNA sequence: TGTGCCAGCAGCCCTCTCCTGAGGAATGAGCAGTTCTTC.

This chain connects TRBV3-1 (or the pseudogene TRBV3-2) to TRBJ2-7, with D perhaps matching TRBD1 (7 bases). The CDR3 has 16 residues. Trimming took off 4 bases at V and 0 bases at J, with 16 bases between the two ends. The germline V gene encodes CDR1 LGHDT and CDR2 YNNKEL (reference sequence). The CDR3 region is CASSPRGTAPSYEQYF. The CDR3 bases are TGTGCCAGCAGCCCACGGGGGACAGCGCCCTCCTACGAGCAGTACTTC.